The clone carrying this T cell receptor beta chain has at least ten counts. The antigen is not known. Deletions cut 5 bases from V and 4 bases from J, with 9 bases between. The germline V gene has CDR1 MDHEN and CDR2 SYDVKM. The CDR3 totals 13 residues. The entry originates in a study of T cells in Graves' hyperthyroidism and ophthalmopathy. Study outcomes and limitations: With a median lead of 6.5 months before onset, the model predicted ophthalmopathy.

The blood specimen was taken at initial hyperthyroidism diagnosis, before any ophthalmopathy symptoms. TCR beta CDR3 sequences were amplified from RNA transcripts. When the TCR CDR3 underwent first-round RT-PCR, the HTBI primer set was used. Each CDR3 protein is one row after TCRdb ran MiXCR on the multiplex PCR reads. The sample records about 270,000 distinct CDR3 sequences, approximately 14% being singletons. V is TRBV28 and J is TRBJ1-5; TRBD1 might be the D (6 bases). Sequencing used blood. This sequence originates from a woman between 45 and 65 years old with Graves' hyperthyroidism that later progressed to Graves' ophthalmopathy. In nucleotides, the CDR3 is TGTGCCAGCAGTACAGGGTGGAATCAGCCCCAGCATTTT. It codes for CASSTGWNQPQHF.